This T cell receptor (beta chain) was identified in a study of OX40 agonist ivuxolimab in advanced cancers. Assay used: immunoSEQ multiplex PCR; TCRdb lists only in-frame clones, some missing. The sample shows 65,000 to 95,000 clones, around 85% of them seen only once. V gave up 10 bases and J gave up 2 bases; unmatched junction bases: 9. The CDR3 consists of 16 residues. Germline V CDR1 and CDR2: MNHEY, SMNVEV (reference sequence). The TCR sequence derives from an adult with an advanced solid tumor such as melanoma, head and neck, liver or kidney cancer. The material was CD4+ or CD8+ T cells sorted from blood, obtained in a trial of the OX40 agonist ivuxolimab. The chain combines TRBV27 with TRBJ2-6; the match to TRBD1 covers 9 bases. CDR3 in DNA: TGTGCCACCAGGGGACAGGGCTTGACTGGGGCCAACGTCCTGACTTTC. Translated: CATRGQGLTGANVLTF. Together with reference TRBV27 and TRBJ2-6, the CDR3 gives the full variable domain: EAQVTQNPRYLITVTGKKLTVTCSQNMNHEYMSWYRQDPGLGLRQIYYSMNVEVTDKGDVPEGYKVSRKEKRNFPLILESPSPNQTSLYFCATRGQGLTGANVLTFGAGSRLTVL.